These 18 T cell receptor beta chains were sequenced from one sample in a study of blood T cells in healthy people across ages. The second PCR ran roughly 6 to 11 cycles with a sample-barcoded 5' primer and J-beta primers. MiXCR, run by TCRdb on the 5' RACE reads, gives a single entry per CDR3 protein. The data show approximately 800,000 distinct CDR3 sequences, under 80% seen once. Sequenced sample: blood. These receptor sequences come from a man under 40 in good health.

Turning to this clonotype: The junction differs from germline at one of its ends, possibly a read error. V is TRBV28 and J is TRBJ2-5, with 10 bases matching TRBD2. Germline CDR1 reads MDHEN; CDR2 reads SYDVKM. This CDR3 has 14 amino acids. CDR3 nucleotides: TGTGCCTGCAGGGACACTAGCGGGGCAGAGACCCAGTACTTC. It codes for CACRDTSGAETQYF.

The gene calls are TRBV20-1 and TRBJ2-6; 7 bases are a match to TRBD1. Per germline, CDR1 DFQATT and CDR2 SNEGSKA (reference sequence). The CDR3 is 17 residues long. V shed 3 bases, J shed 2 bases, and the junction held 10 bases outside the gene matches. CDR3 nucleotides: TGCAGTGCTAGCAAGGGACAGTTTATCCCTGGGGCCAACGTCCTGACTTTC. Protein: CSASKGQFIPGANVLTF.

This clonotype was picked up many times. V is TRBV6-2 or TRBV6-3 and J is TRBJ2-4; 9 nucleotides line up with TRBD1. This CDR3 comprises 16 residues. V trimming: 7 bases; J trimming: 0 bases; junction bases outside the gene matches: 7. Germline CDR1 is MNHEY and CDR2 is SVGEGT. DNA for the CDR3: TGTGCCAGCAACTACGGGACAGGGCTAGCCAAAAACATTCAGTACTTC. Protein sequence: CASNYGTGLAKNIQYF.

The V and J genes are TRBV4-2 and TRBJ2-1, with 11 bases identical to TRBD2. The CDR3 has 19 residues. J lost 8 bases, V lost 3 bases, and 18 bases had no gene match. Germline V gene lookup returns CDR1 LGHNA and CDR2 YNFKEQ. The CDR3 nucleotides read TGTGCCAGCAGCCAGGAACTTACTAGCGGGGGCCTAGTTTTCTATGAGCAGTTCTTC. Protein: CASSQELTSGGLVFYEQFF.

The chain employs TRBV12-3 or TRBV12-4 and TRBJ2-7, with TRBD1 matching 8 bases. The CDR3 extends over 13 amino acids. Trimming took 8 bases from V and 4 from J; bases not matched to a gene: 7. The CDR3 DNA follows: TGTGCCAGCGCAGGGGGCGCGTCGTACGAGCAGTACTTC. The encoded protein is CASAGGASYEQYF.

The gene calls are TRBV15 and TRBJ2-7; 15 bases line up with TRBD2. Per germline, CDR1 LNHNV and CDR2 YYDKDF (reference sequence). Trimming took 1 base from V and 0 from J; bases not matched to a gene: 7. The CDR3 totals 19 residues. CDR3 DNA: TGTGCCACCAGCAGAGGTCCGGGACTAGCGGGAGGCCCCTCCTACGAGCAGTACTTC. This codes for CATSRGPGLAGGPSYEQYF. Supplemented by reference TRBV15 and TRBJ2-7, the full variable domain reads DAMVIQNPRYQVTQFGKPVTLSCSQTLNHNVMYWYQQKSSQAPKLLFHYYDKDFNNEADTPDNFQSRRPNTSFCFLDIRSPGLGDTAMYLCATSRGPGLAGGPSYEQYFGPGTRLTVT.

This sequence joins TRBV29-1 and TRBJ2-3; TRBD2 aligns across 9 bases. Germline V gene lookup returns CDR1 SQVTM and CDR2 ANQGSEA. Losses at the gene ends were 1 base for V and 2 bases for J; bases not matched to a gene: 10. The length of the CDR3 is 17 residues. This CDR3 is CSVEGGPLAGNTDTQYF. The DNA of the CDR3 is TGCAGCGTTGAAGGGGGGCCCCTAGCGGGGAACACAGATACGCAGTATTTT.

The chain has TRBV18 and TRBJ1-2; 7 nucleotides align to TRBD1. The V and J ends lost 3 bases and 8 bases, in that order; junction bases with no gene match: 15. Germline V gene lookup returns CDR1 KGHSH and CDR2 LQKENI. The CDR3 extends over 16 amino acids. The CDR3, as DNA: TGTGCCAGCTCACCTTTTAACGGACAGGCCGCGGGGGGCTACACCTTC. Translation: CASSPFNGQAAGGYTF.

V gene TRBV5-6 combines with J gene TRBJ2-6; the D gene is possibly TRBD1 (6 bases). CDR1 is SGHDT and CDR2 is YYEEEE in the germline V gene. The V and J ends lost 10 bases and 2 bases respectively, with 10 bases between them. There are 13 residues in the CDR3. CDR3 residues: CAGTGPGANVLTF. CDR3 sequence (DNA): TGTGCCGGAACAGGGCCTGGGGCCAACGTCCTGACTTTC.

The chain is built from TRBV7-6 and TRBJ2-1, with TRBD1 matching over 11 bases. This CDR3 contains 17 residues. The trim removed 5 bases at V and 4 bases at J, leaving 10 bases unmatched. The germline V gene has CDR1 SGHVS and CDR2 FNYEAQ. CDR3 in DNA: TGTGCCAGCAGCCTTGGGACAGGGGGAGGGGCTTACAATGAGCAGTTCTTC. It codes for CASSLGTGGGAYNEQFF.

The J gene is TRBJ2-1, the V gene TRBV11-2; 12 nucleotides agree with TRBD2. The end of the DNA aligns better with TRBJ2-7, so the J call may be wrong. Germline loops: CDR1 SGHAT, CDR2 FQNNGV. The CDR3 runs to 16 residues. Written as DNA, the CDR3 is TGTGCCAGCAGCGAGAGACTAGCGGGGGTTTACAATGAGCAGTACTTC. This encodes CASSERLAGVYNEQYF.

This clonotype was counted between two and nine times. The genes are TRBV3-1 and TRBJ2-5, with D possibly TRBD2 on 5 matching bases. Trimming stripped 0 bases from V and 2 bases from J, with 10 bases between. Germline V CDR1 and CDR2: LGHDT, YNNKEL (reference sequence). The length of the CDR3 is 15 residues. CDR3 residues: CASSQDLRGQETQYF. The CDR3 coding sequence is TGTGCCAGCAGCCAAGATCTTCGAGGGCAAGAGACCCAGTACTTC.

V gene TRBV20-1 combines with J gene TRBJ1-2; D may be TRBD1 (5 bases). The CDR3 loop spans 13 amino acids. V was trimmed by 3 bases and J by 2 bases, leaving 10 bases between them. Germline V lookup: CDR1 DFQATT, CDR2 SNEGSKA (reference sequence). CDR3 sequence (DNA): TGCAGTGCTAGCGATCGGGGCAACTATGGCTACACCTTC. This encodes CSASDRGNYGYTF.

The gene calls are TRBV7-2 and TRBJ2-3; D may be TRBD1 (5 bases). There are 14 residues in the CDR3. CDR1 is SGHTA, CDR2 FQGNSA, per germline. V was pared by 1 base and J by 5 bases, with 10 bases between. The CDR3 nucleotides read TGTGCCAGCAGCTTAGGCAGGGTGCGAGATACGCAGTATTTT. This sequence encodes CASSLGRVRDTQYF. Filled out from reference TRBV7-2 and TRBJ2-3, the complete variable domain reads GAGVSQSPSNKVTEKGKDVELRCDPISGHTALYWYRQSLGQGLEFLIYFQGNSAPDKSGLPSDRFSAERTGGSVSTLTIQRTQQEDSAVYLCASSLGRVRDTQYFGPGTRLTVL.

The rearrangement links TRBV28 to TRBJ2-4; D unresolved. Matching the DNA end better, TRBJ2-7 makes the J call doubtful. Germline CDR1 and CDR2: MDHEN and SYDVKM. The CDR3 is 11 amino acids. The CDR3 DNA is TGTGCCAGCACTTCTGGCTACGAGCAGTACTTC. Encoded protein: CASTSGYEQYF.

This rearrangement joins TRBV6-5 to TRBJ2-7; D ambiguous. CDR3 length: 12 amino acids. CDR1 is MNHEY and CDR2 is SVGAGI in the germline V gene. Trimming removed 6 bases at V and 2 bases at J, with 8 bases between. The CDR3 region is CASSSHTYEQYF. CDR3 coding DNA: TGTGCCAGCAGCTCCCATACCTACGAGCAGTACTTC.

The gene calls are TRBV6-6 and TRBJ1-4; 9 bases are shared with TRBD1. CDR3 length: 15 residues. The V segment lost 0 bases and the J segment 5 bases; nucleotides outside the gene matches: 1. CDR1 and CDR2 from the germline V gene are MNHNY and SVGAGI (reference sequence). The CDR3 here is CASSYSGQGNEKLFF. The CDR3 DNA sequence: TGTGCCAGCAGTTACTCAGGACAGGGGAATGAAAAACTGTTTTTT.

Details on this clonotype: A read error is possible here, since a much larger clone lies one base away. The chain uses TRBV27 and TRBJ2-7, with D possibly TRBD2 on 6 matching bases. Germline V gene data show CDR1 as MNHEY and CDR2 as SMNVEV (reference sequence). Trimming took off 5 bases at V and 5 bases at J, with 13 bases between the two ends. CDR3 size: 13 residues. The CDR3 here is CASSRDSRDEQYF. In DNA, the CDR3 is TGTGCCAGCAGTCGGGACTCCCGCGACGAGCAGTACTTC.